This T cell receptor (beta chain) was captured in a study of cytomegalovirus exposure and HLA in healthy donors (dated by TCRdb to 2015 to 2018). Some background on the complete study: An earlier analysis of approximately 590 of the donors reported about 290 Gb of sequence data and 117 million unique TCR beta sequences from roughly 200 million T cells. The number of typed donors differed by locus: about 620-640 for A, B, C, DRB1 and DQB1; approximately 530 for DQA1; approximately 600 for DPA1; and around 490 for DPB1. Donor age, sex, ethnicity and CMV serostatus were collected together with the repertoire data. The study was designed to test whether signatures of past pathogen exposure could be identified by cataloging public T cell receptors. A separate validation cohort of more than 100 different subjects was used in addition to the 666-subject first cohort. In the later analysis, no new phenotypic data were used to find candidate immune exposures; instead, reliance was placed on TCR beta sequences and their occurrence across donors. To predict cytomegalovirus infection status, the study brought together high-throughput TCR immunosequencing, statistical association of individual TCRs with disease status, and machine learning. In a later analysis, previously published TCR beta repertoires from 550 to 750 donors were re-analyzed and high-resolution HLA genotyping was added so that TCR occurrence patterns could be studied. All discovery cohort repertoires had been generated using a single sequencing platform. Approximately 310 gigabases of sequencing data and some 85 million unique TCR sequences were included in an early release covering around 600 HLA-typed donors. Among about 370 genotyped donors of the cohort, an average of around 240,000 unique TCR beta nucleotide sequences was sequenced per donor, of which 15% to 20% were non-productive. A later genetic analysis used genome-wide SNP genotypes for about 65% of the roughly 700 donors, treating that subset as a discovery cohort. An earlier analysis of approximately 640 of the donors applied high-throughput TCR beta sequencing to assess whether each TCR beta V gene segment acted as functional or pseudogenic. The T cell repertoires of 550 to 850 subjects were profiled by immunosequencing and related to cytomegalovirus serostatus. Five DR-DQ haplotypes were handled as single units for association and clustering because linkage in the cohort was strong. Class I and class II HLA loci were covered by the typing at four-digit resolution. The genetic ancestry cluster associated with self-reported Caucasian donors included 80% to 90% of the approximately 430 genotyped donors. What the research found in general, with its limitations: A total of some 180 TCR beta chains were listed by the study as associated with cytomegalovirus. In an earlier analysis of around 600 of the donors, most TCR beta V segments appeared in productive rearrangements about 87% or about 30% of the time, broadly matching IMGT annotations. The authors suggested that the approach could potentially be generalized to other disease states and immunological phenotypes. In this cohort, only TCR beta chains were sequenced, and detectable features were limited by the absence of alpha or paired-chain data. A group of highly shared sequence variants was considered likely to be a technical artifact of the sequencing pipeline. Roughly uniform sequencing depth across donors was assumed in presence/absence analyses, although this assumption may not hold. In a later analysis, most CMV-associated TCR beta chains were found to appear HLA-restricted, with HLA associations seemingly driven largely by CMV exposure. A later genetic analysis associated a missense DCLRE1C variant with V-gene and J-gene trimming of TCR beta chains, and an independent cohort replicated the association. Compared with the roughly 700-donor mean, donors in an Asian-associated ancestry cluster had fewer N-insertions in productive TCRs, according to a later genetic analysis. In a later analysis, TCR association rates were found to vary across HLA loci, with the most associated TCRs seen for DRB1 alleles and the fewest for HLA-C alleles. A further reported finding was that TCR beta sequences accurately predicted the HLA-A and HLA-B alleles for most subjects in the first cohort. Cytomegalovirus status was reported to be diagnosed by the classifier with high specificity and sensitivity in both the original and validation cohorts. Most TCR sequences were seen in very few donors, while some public TCRs were found in many individuals. Several of the top co-occurrence clusters appeared to be linked to parvovirus B19, influenza, CMV and Epstein-Barr virus, according to a later analysis. In a later analysis, HLA-associated TCR beta chains were found to be more clonally expanded and to have lower generation probabilities than equally common non-associated chains. The only immune exposure information available for the cohort was CMV serostatus. Because counts were too low, roughly 17 rarely observed V segments, including chromosome 9 orphons, were left out of the earlier analysis of 500 to 650 of the donors. Correlated functional status among segregating V segments might reflect linkage disequilibrium, but an unknown experimental factor could not be ruled out. The 87-base-pair reads could not distinguish some IMGT-functional V segments, including TRBV6-2 and TRBV6-3, so those segments were excluded. In vitro tests confirmed that a few of the cytomegalovirus-associated TCR beta chains recognize cytomegalovirus antigens. HLA typing was unavailable for some donors at each locus, so association tests used only the typed subset. Assigning TCR associations to individual alleles was difficult when HLA alleles, especially DR and DQ, strongly co-occurred. Specific HLA alleles were associated with around 18,000 TCR beta sequences at a false discovery rate of 0.05 in a later analysis.

The library was prepared using the immunoSEQ multiplex PCR assay. A mixture of 60 forward primers for TCR Vbeta segments and 13 reverse primers for TCR Jbeta segments was used in the multiplex PCR. The CDR3 region of rearranged TCR beta genes was amplified from genomic DNA by a multiplex PCR assay. Amplified TCR beta libraries were sequenced as 87-base-pair reads on the Illumina HiSeq System. As for the original processing: Across the roughly 670 repertoires, a later analysis counted roughly 77 million unique TCR beta chains, approximately 10 million of which were shared by at least two donors. A nearest-neighbor algorithm error-corrected the raw reads and collapsed the reads into unique sequences, merging closely related sequences to remove PCR and sequencing errors. To assign V, D and J gene segments, CDR3 sequences were aligned to IMGT reference sequences. For a sequence to be retained, a match of at least six nucleotides was required to both a V gene segment and a J gene segment. Rearrangements were classified as productive when the CDR3 lacked stop codons and remained in frame with V and J, and all other rearrangements were classified as non-productive. Following IMGT convention, CDR3 was defined as the stretch from the second conserved V-encoded cysteine to the conserved J-encoded phenylalanine. The earlier analysis of about 500 of the donors excluded sequences that lacked an unambiguous match to a single V gene segment. In an earlier analysis of some 590 of the donors, a V segment was called functional when productive rearrangements were above 56.7%, and segregating when the standard deviation between donors exceeded 5%. To diagnose cytomegalovirus status from the catalog of TCR beta chain sequences, a statistical classification framework was built. V and J gene assignment, in a later analysis, came from comparing TCR nucleotide sequences with IMGT/GENE-DB human TR gene sequences. A later analysis assigned CDR3 sequences and most-parsimonious VDJ recombination scenarios with the TCRdist pipeline. In a later analysis, each TCR beta chain was defined by its CDR3 amino acid sequence together with its V-gene family, and reads without a unique V-gene family were excluded. As a way to deal with suspected cross-contamination and a sequencing artifact, a later analysis dropped more than 500 nucleotide sequences that were highly shared and had low generation probability. For each public chain, a later analysis derived a clonal expansion index from normalized ranks of inferred template counts within each repertoire. In a later analysis, generation probabilities were computed using a VDJ recombination model fitted to out-of-frame rearrangements, and the results were checked against IGoR. A later analysis scored TCR-TCR, TCR-HLA and TCR-CMV co-occurrence with hypergeometric tests, applying a repertoire-size bias correction to TCR pairs. False discovery rates were estimated in a later analysis by permuting HLA or CMV assignments 20 times. In a later analysis, co-occurring TCRs were grouped using DBSCAN, and TCRdist sequence similarity was added for clustering within HLA-allele-positive subsets. For co-occurrence clustering, repertoires with fewer than 30,000 or more than 120,000 public chains were excluded, along with four to six repertoires with anomalous nucleotide sharing. TCRdb provides this immuneACCESS table in a form limited to in-frame rearrangements. Some clones are lacking; in checked studies, under half of them reflect an unresolved V gene, and why the rest are absent is not known. D and trimming come from the DNA, and the V and J calls and clone size come from that table. In all, the sample holds more than 95,000 clones, and 64% of those were seen once. In total, the top ten clones hold about 3.5% of the sample.

Comment on this clone: It has no known antigen specificity. Per-base quality was not reported, and no clone a single base away is much larger than it.

From V the trimming removes 3 bases and from J it removes 0 bases, while the gene matches leave 9 bases of the junction unaccounted for. Counted from cysteine to phenylalanine, this CDR3 has 18 amino acids. Here the CDR3 DNA is all that survives: 54 bases in frame from base 1. CDR1 and CDR2, per the germline V gene (reference sequence), are GTSNPN and SVGIG. The cohort comprised 670 or so healthy bone marrow donors. All cohort members were sampled while nominally healthy, although unrecorded immune exposures were likely present. The donor tested CMV seronegative and was one of the 352 seronegative cohort members. A peripheral blood sample was provided by each donor, and peripheral blood mononuclear cells were used for TCR beta sequencing. The Qiagen DNeasy Blood Extraction Kit was used to extract genomic DNA from the blood cell samples.

Material for sequencing was PBMCs. Recombination linked TRBV30 to TRBJ2-5; 14 junctional bases match TRBD2. The clonotype comes from a man in his sixties in good health and CMV-seronegative. CDR3 reads: CAWRGGLAGVGYQETQYF. The base sequence is TGTGCCTGGAGGGGGGGACTAGCGGGAGTAGGGTACCAAGAGACCCAGTACTTC.